This note documents a single TCR beta chain sequence. The record originates from a study of blood T cell repertoires in COVID-19. For the study at large: The samples span acute and convalescent COVID-19 from the United States, Italy and Spain. PBMCs, B-cell-depleted T cells, or T cells were the source of the cDNA or gDNA that made up the material.

Trimming removed 0 bases from V and 7 bases from J, with 12 bases in between. CDR3 length: 14 amino acids. Germline lookup yields CDR1 GTSNPN and CDR2 SVGIG (reference sequence). As originally analysed: Counts of nucleated cells, estimated from reference gene primer amplification, were obtained. Assay used: immunoSEQ multiplex PCR; TCRdb lists only in-frame clones, some missing. The V and J calls and clone size are taken from that table; D and trimming were inferred from the DNA. The repertoire holds around 500,000 clones, approximately 85% seen once, with approximately 3.2% in the top ten. Specimen: peripheral blood. The chain is built from TRBV30 and TRBJ1-4; D gene ambiguous. The TCR was taken from a human donor in a cohort sampled during active COVID-19. The CDR3 region has the DNA TGTGCCTGGAGTGTACACGGGGAGGGTGAAAAACTGTTTTTT. Protein sequence: CAWSVHGEGEKLFF.